A selection of T cell receptor beta chains follows, all from one sample in a study of blood T cell repertoires in COVID-19. The repertoire was sequenced with immunoSEQ multiplex PCR; TCRdb's copy has only in-frame clones and lacks some. The sample holds 150,000 to 200,000 clones, roughly nine tenths seen once. The sequenced material came from peripheral blood. Receptors originate from a man aged 35 to 55 with acute or convalescent COVID-19. Each CDR3 is given with its conserved first and last residue. D genes are given only for firm matches. Size is stated for part of the rows, as once, few or many counts, or as a class when the clone is expanded.

- TRBJ2-2 - TRBV5-1 TGCGCCAGCAGCTTGGTAGGGGGTCTGAACACCGGGGAGCTGTTTTTT CASSLVGGLNTGELFF
- TRBJ2-4 - TRBV7-2 TGTGCCAGCAGCTCCCCCTTTCGGCTCCCTGGAGGCAAAAACATTCAGTACTTC CASSSPFRLPGGKNIQYF
TRBD1 TRBJ1-5 - TRBV6-6 TGTGCCAGCACCCAAACAGGGGCGAGTAATCAGCCCCAGCATTTT CASTQTGASNQPQHF
TRBD1 TRBJ1-5 - TRBV18 TGTGCCAGCTCACCAGCGGGACAGGGGGCTAACCAGCCCCAGCATTTT CASSPAGQGANQPQHF
- TRBJ1-2 - TRBV6-6 TGTGCCAGCAGTTACCCTATAAAGGAAGGGGAAGGCACCTTC CASSYPIKEGEGTF
- TRBJ1-1 - TRBV6-6 TGTGCCAGCAGACCCCTCCGACAGGATTCTGGAACTTTCTTT CASRPLRQDSGTFF
- TRBJ2-2 - TRBV30 TGTGCCCGGTCCAGCAGGGGTTGGACCGGGGAGCTGTTTTTT CARSSRGWTGELFF
- TRBJ1-1 few TRBV18 TGTGCCAGCTCACCTGACAGAGAAGCTTTCTTT CASSPDREAFF
- TRBJ2-7 - TRBV28 TGTGCCAGCAGTCCCCCGGTATTGTCGGCCTACGAGCAGTACTTC CASSPPVLSAYEQYF
TRBD2 TRBJ2-3 - TRBV5-4 TGTGCCAGCAGCTTGTTACTAGCGGGGGGAATTAGCACAGATACGCAGTATTTT CASSLLLAGGISTDTQYF
- TRBJ2-3 - TRBV7-2 TGTGCCAGCAGCTTAGGTCCTAGCACAGATACGCAGTATTTT CASSLGPSTDTQYF
- TRBJ2-2 - TRBV6-5 TGTGCCAGCAGAGCAGGGCCTAAGCGAACCGGGGAGCTGTTTTTT CASRAGPKRTGELFF
TRBD1 TRBJ1-2 - TRBV30 TGTGCCTGGGCCCAGACAGGGGGCGGCTATGGCTACACCTTC CAWAQTGGGYGYTF
TRBD1 TRBJ1-2 few TRBV7-9 TGTGCCAGCAGCTTAAGGGAACAGGGGCCTAACTATGGCTACACCTTC CASSLREQGPNYGYTF
TRBD1 TRBJ1-1 - TRBV3-1/TRBV3-2 TGTGCCAGCAGCCTCTGGACAGGGGCCGCTCGGACTGAAGCTTTCTTT CASSLWTGAARTEAFF
- TRBJ1-1 - TRBV23-1 TGCGCCAGCAGTCAATCGAACAGGCGTAACACTGAAGCTTTCTTT CASSQSNRRNTEAFF
- TRBJ1-1 - TRBV7-9 TGTGCCAGCAGCTCATCCGGAGAGACGAACACTGAAGCTTTCTTT CASSSSGETNTEAFF
TRBD1 TRBJ2-1 - TRBV27 TGTGCCAGCAGTTTAAACAGGGGCTATGAGCAGTTCTTC CASSLNRGYEQFF
- TRBJ1-1 few TRBV19 TGTGCCAGTAGTATCAACGGTTACACTGAAGCTTTCTTT CASSINGYTEAFF
- TRBJ1-5 - TRBV19 TGTGCCAGTAGTCCCACCCCAGGTCCCAACAATCAGCCCCAGCATTTT CASSPTPGPNNQPQHF
TRBD2 TRBJ2-7 few TRBV7-2 TGTGCCAGCAGCTCATCTTTGAGCGGGGGGAGCTCCTACGAGCAGTACTTC CASSSSLSGGSSYEQYF